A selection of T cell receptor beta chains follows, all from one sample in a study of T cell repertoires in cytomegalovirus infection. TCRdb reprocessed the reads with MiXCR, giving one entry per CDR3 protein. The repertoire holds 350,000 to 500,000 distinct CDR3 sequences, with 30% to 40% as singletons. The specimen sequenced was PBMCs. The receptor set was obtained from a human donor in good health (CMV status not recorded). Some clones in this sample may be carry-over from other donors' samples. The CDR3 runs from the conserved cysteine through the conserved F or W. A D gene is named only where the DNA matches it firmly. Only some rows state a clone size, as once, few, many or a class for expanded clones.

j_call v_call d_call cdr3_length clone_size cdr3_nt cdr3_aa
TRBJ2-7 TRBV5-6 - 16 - TGTGCCAGCAGCTTGTCGCAGGTGGCGAGGCTCTACGAGCAGTACTTC CASSLSQVARLYEQYF
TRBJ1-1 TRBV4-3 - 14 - TGCGCCAGCAGCCGCACGTCGAGGGGGACTGAAGCTTTCTTT CASSRTSRGTEAFF
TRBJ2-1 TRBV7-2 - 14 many TGTGCCAGCAGCCCGGGACTTATACCCAATGAGCAGTTCTTC CASSPGLIPNEQFF
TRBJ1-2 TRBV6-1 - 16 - TGTGCCAGCAGTGAAGGACTGAGGCAGGTGAACTATGGCTACACCTTC CASSEGLRQVNYGYTF
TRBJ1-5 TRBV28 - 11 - TGTGCCAGCAGTTGGGGGCAGCCCCATCATTTT CASSWGQPHHF
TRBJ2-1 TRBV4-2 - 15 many TGTGCCAGCAGACAACCGGGGTCGGTCAACAATGAGCAGTTCTTC CASRQPGSVNNEQFF
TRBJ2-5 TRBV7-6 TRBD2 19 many TGTGCCAGCAGCTTACGGGGACTAGCGGGGGGGGCGTTTGGAGAGACCCAGTACTTC CASSLRGLAGGAFGETQYF
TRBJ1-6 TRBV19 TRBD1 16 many TGTGCCAGTAGTATGACAGGGGGCCGGCGTAATTCACCCCTCCACTTT CASSMTGGRRNSPLHF
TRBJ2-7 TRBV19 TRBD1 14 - TGTGCCAGTAGTATCGAGGGGGACAGTTACGAGCAGTACTTC CASSIEGDSYEQYF
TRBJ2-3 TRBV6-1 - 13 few TGTGCCAGCAGTGAGCTCGGCGCAGATACGCAGTATTTT CASSELGADTQYF
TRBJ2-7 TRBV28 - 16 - TGTGCCAGCAGTTTGGGTGGAACTAGCATCTCCTACGAGCAGTACTTC CASSLGGTSISYEQYF
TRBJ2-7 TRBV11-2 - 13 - TGTGCCAGCAACACCGATGGCTCCTACGAGCAGTACTTC CASNTDGSYEQYF
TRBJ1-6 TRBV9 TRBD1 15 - TGTGCCAGCAGCGTAACCGGGACAGGTCGTTCACCCCTCCACTTT CASSVTGTGRSPLHF
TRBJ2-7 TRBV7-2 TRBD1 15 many TGTGCCAGCAGCTTAAGGGACAGGGGGGTCTACGAGCAGTACTTC CASSLRDRGVYEQYF
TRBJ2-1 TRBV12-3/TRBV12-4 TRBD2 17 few TGTGCCAGCAGTTTTCGCGTCGGGGGGGCCGGGGACAATGAGCAGTTCTTC CASSFRVGGAGDNEQFF
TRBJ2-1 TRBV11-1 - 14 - TGTGCCAGCTCTAGCCTTAAAACGGGGGTGGGGCAGTTCTTC CASSSLKTGVGQFF
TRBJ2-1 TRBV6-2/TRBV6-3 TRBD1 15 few TGTGCCAGCAGACCTAACAGGGGATCTCGGAATGAGCAGTTCTTC CASRPNRGSRNEQFF
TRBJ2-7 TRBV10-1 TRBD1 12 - TGCGCCAGCGGGGACAGTACCTACGAGCAGTACTTC CASGDSTYEQYF
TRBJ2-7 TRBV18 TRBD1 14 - TGTGCCAGCTCACCAGCCGGACAGGGGCACGAGCAGTACTTC CASSPAGQGHEQYF
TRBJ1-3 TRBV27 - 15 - TGTGCCAGCAGTTTCACGTCAGATTCTGGAAACACCATATATTTT CASSFTSDSGNTIYF
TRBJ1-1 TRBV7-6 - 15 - TGTGCCAGCAGCCGAGGACCGGGGGACGGCACTGAAGCTTTCTTT CASSRGPGDGTEAFF
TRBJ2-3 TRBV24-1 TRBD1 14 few TGTGCCACCGCTCGGGACAGGGCGACGGATACGCAGTATTTT CATARDRATDTQYF
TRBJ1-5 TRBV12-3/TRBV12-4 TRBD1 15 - TGTGCCAGCAGCCTGGGGACAGGGCCGTCGGGGCCCCAGCATTTT CASSLGTGPSGPQHF
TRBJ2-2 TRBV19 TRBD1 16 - TGTGCCAGTAGTATTTTACAGGGGGCGCAAACCGGGGAGCTGTTTTTT CASSILQGAQTGELFF
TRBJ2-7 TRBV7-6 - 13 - TGTTCCAGCAGCTTAGAAGACAGCTACGAGCAGTACTTC CSSSLEDSYEQYF
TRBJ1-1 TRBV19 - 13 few TGTGCCAGTAGTATGGCTGGGGGGACTGAAGCTTTCTTT CASSMAGGTEAFF
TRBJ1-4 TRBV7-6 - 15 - TGTGCCAGCAGCTTAGTGGACAGCTCTAATGAAAAACTGTTTTTT CASSLVDSSNEKLFF
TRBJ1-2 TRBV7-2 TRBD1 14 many TGTGCCAGCAGCTTAGCGCAGGGGGCTTATGGCTACACCTTC CASSLAQGAYGYTF
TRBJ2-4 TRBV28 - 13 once TGTGCCAGCACCCAGGACGGTGAAAACATTCAGTACTTC CASTQDGENIQYF
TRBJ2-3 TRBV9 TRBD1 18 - TGTGCCAGCAGTCGTAGAACCGGACAGGGGGCTCTCACAGATACGCAGTATTTT CASSRRTGQGALTDTQYF
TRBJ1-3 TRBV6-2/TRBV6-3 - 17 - TGTGCCAGCAGGCGAGGAGGAGGGTCGTTCTTCGGAAACACCATATATTTT CASRRGGGSFFGNTIYF